This entry lists 2 T cell receptor beta chains sequenced from one sample in a study of T cell repertoires in cytomegalovirus infection. TCRdb re-derived calls from the reads in MiXCR, one entry per CDR3 protein. This sample carries roughly 300,000 distinct CDR3 sequences, around 9.5% of them seen once, and the ten largest clones take 4.3%. Sequenced: PBMCs. The source is a human donor in good health (CMV status not recorded). Some clones in this sample may be carry-over from other donors' samples.

Only a few counts were recorded for this clonotype. The chain has TRBV19 and TRBJ2-1; TRBD1 might be the D (5 bases). Trimming pared 0 bases from V and 6 bases from J, leaving 9 bases between. Looked up from germline, CDR1 is LNHDA and CDR2 is SQIVND (reference sequence). The CDR3 is 14 amino acids. As DNA, the CDR3 is TGTGCCAGTAGTATAGAATCAGGGCTCAATGAGCAGTTCTTC. It codes for CASSIESGLNEQFF. The whole variable domain, remainder taken from reference TRBV19 and TRBJ2-1, is DGGITQSPKYLFRKEGQNVTLSCEQNLNHDAMYWYRQDPGQGLRLIYYSQIVNDFQKGDIAEGYSVSREKKESFPLTVTSAQKNPTAFYLCASSIESGLNEQFFGPGTRLTVL.

This clonotype was seen at least ten times. J is TRBJ1-1 and V is TRBV19; the D is unclear. With 6 bases removed from V and 2 bases from J, the gap between germline ends came to 13 bases. This CDR3 spans 14 amino acids. Germline CDR1 is LNHDA and CDR2 is SQIVND (reference sequence). The CDR3 region is CASRYEHLNTEAFF. The DNA of the CDR3 is TGTGCCAGTAGATACGAACACCTTAACACTGAAGCTTTCTTT.